This is a list of T cell receptor beta chains from one sample in a study of T cells in Graves' hyperthyroidism and ophthalmopathy. TCRdb passed the multiplex PCR reads through MiXCR, listing each CDR3 protein once. The sample comprises roughly 250,000 distinct CDR3 sequences, about 20% of which are singletons, and around 64% rests with the top ten. Sequenced: blood. These receptors were obtained from a man aged 30 to 39 with Graves' ophthalmopathy. The CDR3 runs from the conserved cysteine through the conserved F or W. A D gene is named only where the DNA matches it firmly. Some rows mark clone size as missing; the rest say once, few, many or name a class of expanded clone.

. TRBJ1-5 . TRBV2 CASSESRGRDQPQHF TGTGCCAGCAGTGAATCCCGGGGGCGAGATCAGCCCCAGCATTTT
. TRBJ2-1 . TRBV7-3 CASSLRDNEQFF TGTGCCAGCAGCTTACGGGACAATGAGCAGTTCTTC
many TRBJ2-3 . TRBV2 CASSEGTGSTDTQYF TGTGCCAGCAGTGAAGGAACAGGTAGCACAGATACGCAGTATTTT
. TRBJ1-2 . TRBV29-1 CSVDSTYGYTF TGCAGCGTTGACAGCACCTATGGCTACACCTTC
. TRBJ2-1 . TRBV7-9 CASSGELHRGNEQFF TGTGCCAGCAGCGGGGAGCTGCATCGTGGCAATGAGCAGTTCTTC
few TRBJ2-2 TRBD1 TRBV6-4 CASSPDRAAGELFF TGTGCCAGCAGTCCCGACAGGGCGGCCGGGGAGCTGTTTTTT
. TRBJ2-1 . TRBV10-1 CASGSGFGHNEQFF TGCGCCAGCGGGAGCGGCTTTGGTCACAATGAGCAGTTCTTC
. TRBJ1-1 . TRBV7-9 CASRALGGSTEAFF TGTGCCAGCAGAGCCCTGGGGGGATCCACTGAAGCTTTCTTT
many TRBJ2-3 TRBD2 TRBV20-1 CSARGLGTDTQYF TGCAGTGCTAGGGGACTAGGGACAGATACGCAGTATTTT
. TRBJ2-2 . TRBV9 CASSIKTGELFF TGTGCCAGCAGCATCAAGACCGGGGAGCTGTTTTTT
. TRBJ2-2 TRBD2 TRBV6-1 CASSVLAGGGTGELFF TGTGCCAGCAGTGTACTAGCGGGGGGGGGCACCGGGGAGCTGTTTTTT
many TRBJ2-7 . TRBV7-9 CASRLARQGSEQYF TGTGCCAGCAGGTTGGCGCGTCAGGGTAGTGAGCAGTACTTC
. TRBJ2-1 . TRBV10-2 CASSESENRADEQFF TGCGCCAGCAGTGAGTCGGAGAACAGGGCAGATGAGCAGTTCTTC
. TRBJ1-1 . TRBV5-1 CASSFDGMNTEAFF TGCGCCAGCAGCTTTGACGGAATGAACACTGAAGCTTTCTTT
few TRBJ2-2 TRBD2 TRBV12-3/TRBV12-4 CASSSRLAGIWELFF TGTGCCAGCAGTTCTCGACTAGCGGGTATCTGGGAGCTGTTTTTT
many TRBJ2-3 TRBD2 TRBV7-9 CASSNSGRARTDTQYF TGTGCCAGCAGCAATAGCGGGAGGGCCCGCACAGATACGCAGTATTTT
few TRBJ1-4 TRBD1 TRBV6-1 CASSIYLSGQGDEKLFF TGTGCCAGCAGTATCTACCTATCGGGACAGGGAGATGAAAAACTGTTTTTT
. TRBJ2-7 TRBD2 TRBV15 CATSRPSGAGSYEQYF TGTGCCACCAGCAGACCGAGCGGGGCCGGCTCCTACGAGCAGTACTTC
. TRBJ2-1 . TRBV11-2 CASSTRPGVEQFF TGTGCCAGCAGCACGAGACCAGGGGTAGAGCAGTTCTTC
few TRBJ2-3 . TRBV3-1 CASSADRLSTDTQYF TGTGCCAGCAGCGCCGACAGGCTTAGCACAGATACGCAGTATTTT
. TRBJ1-1 . TRBV11-2 CASSFTRTGNTEAFF TGTGCCAGCAGCTTTACTCGGACGGGGAACACTGAAGCTTTCTTT
. TRBJ2-7 TRBD1 TRBV7-9 CATASGQGSYEQYF TGTGCCACAGCTTCGGGACAGGGGTCCTACGAGCAGTACTTC
few TRBJ1-6 TRBD1 TRBV20-1 CSARPGQVYNSPLHF TGCAGTGCTAGACCGGGACAGGTTTATAATTCACCCCTCCACTTT
few TRBJ1-3 . TRBV5-6 CASSPVGIGNTIYF TGTGCCAGCAGCCCGGTGGGTATAGGAAACACCATATATTTT
few TRBJ2-3 TRBD2 TRBV6-2/TRBV6-3 CASSYALAGVKADTQYF TGTGCCAGCAGTTACGCGCTAGCGGGAGTCAAGGCAGATACGCAGTATTTT
many TRBJ2-1 . TRBV7-6 CASSLTGTYNEQFF TGTGCCAGCAGCTTAACCGGGACTTACAATGAGCAGTTCTTC
many TRBJ2-3 . TRBV12-3/TRBV12-4 CASSLAYSGTDTQYF TGTGCCAGCAGTTTAGCGTATAGTGGCACAGATACGCAGTATTTT